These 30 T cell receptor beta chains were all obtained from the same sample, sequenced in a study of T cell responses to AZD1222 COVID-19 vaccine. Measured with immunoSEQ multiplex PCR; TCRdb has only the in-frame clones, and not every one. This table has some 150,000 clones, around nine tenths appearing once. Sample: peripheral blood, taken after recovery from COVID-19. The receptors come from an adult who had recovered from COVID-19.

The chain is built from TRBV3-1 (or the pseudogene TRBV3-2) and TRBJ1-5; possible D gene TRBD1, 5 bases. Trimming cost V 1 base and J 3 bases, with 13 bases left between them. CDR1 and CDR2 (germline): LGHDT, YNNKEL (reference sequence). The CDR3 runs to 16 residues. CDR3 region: CASSQGGQGLNQPQHF. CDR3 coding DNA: TGTGCCAGCAGCCAAGGCGGCCAGGGCCTCAATCAGCCCCAGCATTTT.

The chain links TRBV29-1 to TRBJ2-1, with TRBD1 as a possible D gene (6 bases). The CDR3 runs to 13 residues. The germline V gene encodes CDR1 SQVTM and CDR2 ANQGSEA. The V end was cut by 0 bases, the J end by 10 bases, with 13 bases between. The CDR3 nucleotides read TGCAGCGTTGAAGATCGTTCAGGGGTCGAGCAGTTCTTC. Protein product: CSVEDRSGVEQFF.

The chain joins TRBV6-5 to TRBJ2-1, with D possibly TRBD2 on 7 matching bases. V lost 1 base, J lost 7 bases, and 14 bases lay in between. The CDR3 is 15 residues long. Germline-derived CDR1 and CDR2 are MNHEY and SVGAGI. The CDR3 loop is CASSYLAGARNEQFF. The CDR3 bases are TGTGCCAGCAGTTACTTGGCGGGGGCGAGAAATGAGCAGTTCTTC.

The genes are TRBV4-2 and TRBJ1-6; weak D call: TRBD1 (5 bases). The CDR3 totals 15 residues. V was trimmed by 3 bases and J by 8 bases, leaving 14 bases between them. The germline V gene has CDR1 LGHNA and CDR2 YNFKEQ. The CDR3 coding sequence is TGTGCCAGCAGCCAGCGTCGACAGTTTGATTCACCCCTCCACTTT. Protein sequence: CASSQRRQFDSPLHF.

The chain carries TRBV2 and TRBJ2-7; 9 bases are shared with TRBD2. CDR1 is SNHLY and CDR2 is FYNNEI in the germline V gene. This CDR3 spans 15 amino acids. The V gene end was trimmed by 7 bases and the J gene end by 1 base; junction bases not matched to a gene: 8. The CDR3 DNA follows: TGTGCCAGCAAGGGATTCCTAGCGGGATCCTACGAGCAGTACTTC. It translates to CASKGFLAGSYEQYF. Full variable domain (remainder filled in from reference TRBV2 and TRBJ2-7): EPEVTQTPSHQVTQMGQEVILRCVPISNHLYFYWYRQILGQKVEFLVSFYNNEISEKSEIFDDQFSVERPDGSNFTLKIRSTKLEDSAMYFCASKGFLAGSYEQYFGPGTRLTVT.

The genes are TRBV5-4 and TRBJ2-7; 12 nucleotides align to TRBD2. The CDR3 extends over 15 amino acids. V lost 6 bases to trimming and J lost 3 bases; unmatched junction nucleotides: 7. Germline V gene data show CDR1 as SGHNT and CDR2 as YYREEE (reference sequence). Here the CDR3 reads CASTLLTSGGYEQYF. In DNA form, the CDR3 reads TGTGCCAGCACCTTATTGACTAGCGGGGGCTACGAGCAGTACTTC. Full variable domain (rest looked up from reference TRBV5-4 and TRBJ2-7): ETGVTQSPTHLIKTRGQQVTLRCSSQSGHNTVSWYQQALGQGPQFIFQYYREEENGRGNFPPRFSGLQFPNYSSELNVNALELDDSALYLCASTLLTSGGYEQYFGPGTRLTVT.

The CDR3 DNA is TGTGCCAGCAGCTACTTGACAGGGCAGACCGGGGAGCTGTTTTTT. The encoded protein is CASSYLTGQTGELFF. This chain uses TRBV7-3 with TRBJ2-2; 7 nucleotides agree with TRBD1. The junction had 7 bases not matched to a gene; V was cut back by 4 bases and J by 5 bases. The CDR3 has 15 amino acids. The V gene's germline CDR1 is SGHTA and CDR2 FQGTGA.

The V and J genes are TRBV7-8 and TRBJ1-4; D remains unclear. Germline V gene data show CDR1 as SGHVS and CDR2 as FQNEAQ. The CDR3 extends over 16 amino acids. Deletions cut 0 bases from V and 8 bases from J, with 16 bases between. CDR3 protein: CASSLAAGTHGEKLFF. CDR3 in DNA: TGTGCCAGCAGCTTAGCTGCCGGCACCCACGGGGAAAAACTGTTTTTT.

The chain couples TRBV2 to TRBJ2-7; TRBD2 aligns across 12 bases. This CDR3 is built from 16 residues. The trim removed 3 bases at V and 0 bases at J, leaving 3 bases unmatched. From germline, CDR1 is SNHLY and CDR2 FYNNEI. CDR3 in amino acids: CASSEGLAGDSYEQYF. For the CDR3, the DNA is TGTGCCAGCAGTGAGGGACTAGCGGGCGACTCCTACGAGCAGTACTTC.

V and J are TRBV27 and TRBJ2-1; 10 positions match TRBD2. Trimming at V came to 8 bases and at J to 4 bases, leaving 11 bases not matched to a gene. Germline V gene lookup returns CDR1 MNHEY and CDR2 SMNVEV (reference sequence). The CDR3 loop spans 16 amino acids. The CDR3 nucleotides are TGTGCCAGCCCACGACGAGCGGGAGGGAAATACAATGAGCAGTTCTTC. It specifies CASPRRAGGKYNEQFF.

The CDR3 DNA follows: TGTGCCAGCAGCGATTGGGATACGCAGTATTTT. It codes for CASSDWDTQYF. This rearrangement joins TRBV9 to TRBJ2-3; no definite D call. The V gene lost 3 bases and the J gene lost 6 bases, with 5 bases spanning the gap. Germline V gene data show CDR1 as SGDLS and CDR2 as YYNGEE. This CDR3 comprises 11 residues.

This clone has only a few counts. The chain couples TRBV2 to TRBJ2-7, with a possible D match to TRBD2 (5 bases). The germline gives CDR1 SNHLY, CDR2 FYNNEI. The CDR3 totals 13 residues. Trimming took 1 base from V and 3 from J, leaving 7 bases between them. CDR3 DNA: TGTGCCAGCAGTGAAGTCGGGATCTACGAGCAGTACTTC. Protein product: CASSEVGIYEQYF.

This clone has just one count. In nucleotides, the CDR3 is TGTGCCAGCAGCCCAGGACAGGGAGTGGAGACCCAGTACTTC. It encodes CASSPGQGVETQYF. The chain joins TRBV3-1 (or the pseudogene TRBV3-2) to TRBJ2-5; 8 nucleotides align to TRBD1. Germline V lookup: CDR1 LGHDT, CDR2 YNNKEL (reference sequence). The CDR3 consists of 14 residues. V was pared by 4 bases and J by 5 bases, with 6 bases of the junction left unmatched.

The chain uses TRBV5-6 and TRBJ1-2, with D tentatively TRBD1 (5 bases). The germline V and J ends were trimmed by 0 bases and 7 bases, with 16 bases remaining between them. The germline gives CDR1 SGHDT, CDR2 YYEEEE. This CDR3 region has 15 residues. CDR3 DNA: TGTGCCAGCAGCTTGGGGGGCGGAGGAGAAGGTGGCTACACCTTC. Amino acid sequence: CASSLGGGGEGGYTF. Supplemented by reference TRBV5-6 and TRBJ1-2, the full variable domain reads DAGVTQSPTHLIKTRGQQVTLRCSPKSGHDTVSWYQQALGQGPQFIFQYYEEEERQRGNFPDRFSGHQFPNYSSELNVNALLLGDSALYLCASSLGGGGEGGYTFGSGTRLTVV.

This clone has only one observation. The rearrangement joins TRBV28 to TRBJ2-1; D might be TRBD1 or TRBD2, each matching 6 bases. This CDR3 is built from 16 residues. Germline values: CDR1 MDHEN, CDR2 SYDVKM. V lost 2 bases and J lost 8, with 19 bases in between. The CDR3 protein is CASSLRTIGGGDEQFF. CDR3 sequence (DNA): TGTGCCAGCAGTTTACGGACTATAGGGGGTGGGGATGAGCAGTTCTTC.

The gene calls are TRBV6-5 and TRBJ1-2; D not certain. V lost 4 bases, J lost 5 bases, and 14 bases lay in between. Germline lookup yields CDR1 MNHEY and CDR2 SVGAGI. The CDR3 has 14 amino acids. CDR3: CASSFQTHGYGYTF. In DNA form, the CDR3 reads TGTGCCAGCAGTTTCCAGACTCATGGGTATGGCTACACCTTC.

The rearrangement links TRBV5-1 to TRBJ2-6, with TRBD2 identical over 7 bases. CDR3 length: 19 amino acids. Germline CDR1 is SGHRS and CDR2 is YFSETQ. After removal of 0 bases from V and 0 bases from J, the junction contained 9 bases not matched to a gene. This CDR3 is CASSLDGGGAGSGANVLTF. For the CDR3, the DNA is TGCGCCAGCAGCTTGGATGGGGGAGGGGCCGGCTCTGGGGCCAACGTCCTGACTTTC.

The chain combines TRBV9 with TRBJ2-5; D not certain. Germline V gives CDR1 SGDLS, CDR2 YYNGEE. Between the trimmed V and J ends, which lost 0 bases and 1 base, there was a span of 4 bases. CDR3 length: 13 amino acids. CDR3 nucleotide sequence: TGTGCCAGCAGCGTAGCGGTCCAAGAGACCCAGTACTTC. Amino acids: CASSVAVQETQYF.

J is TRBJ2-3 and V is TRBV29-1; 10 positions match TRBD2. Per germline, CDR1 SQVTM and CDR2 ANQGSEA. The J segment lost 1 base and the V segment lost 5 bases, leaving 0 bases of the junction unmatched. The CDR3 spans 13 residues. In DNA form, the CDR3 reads TGCAGCGTTCTAGCGGGAGGCACAGATACGCAGTATTTT. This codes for CSVLAGGTDTQYF.

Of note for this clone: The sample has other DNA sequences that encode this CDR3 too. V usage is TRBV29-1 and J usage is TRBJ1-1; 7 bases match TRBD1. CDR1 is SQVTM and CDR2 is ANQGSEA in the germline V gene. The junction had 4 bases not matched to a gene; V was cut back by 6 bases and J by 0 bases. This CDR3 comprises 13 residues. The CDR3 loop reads CSVAGGLNTEAFF. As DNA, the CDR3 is TGCAGCGTCGCAGGGGGTCTGAACACTGAAGCTTTCTTT.

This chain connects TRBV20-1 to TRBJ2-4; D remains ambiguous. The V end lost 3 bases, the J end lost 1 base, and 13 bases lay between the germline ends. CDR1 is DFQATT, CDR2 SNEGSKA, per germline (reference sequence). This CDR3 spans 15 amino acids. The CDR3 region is CSASNPRTAKNIQYF. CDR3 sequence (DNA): TGCAGTGCTAGTAACCCCCGAACGGCCAAAAACATTCAGTACTTC.

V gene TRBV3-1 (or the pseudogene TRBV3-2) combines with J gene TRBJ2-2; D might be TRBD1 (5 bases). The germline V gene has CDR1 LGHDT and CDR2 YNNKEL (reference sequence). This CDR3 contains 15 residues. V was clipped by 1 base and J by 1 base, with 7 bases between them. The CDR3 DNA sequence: TGTGCCAGCAGCCAAGTGACAGTGAACACCGGGGAGCTGTTTTTT. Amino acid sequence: CASSQVTVNTGELFF.

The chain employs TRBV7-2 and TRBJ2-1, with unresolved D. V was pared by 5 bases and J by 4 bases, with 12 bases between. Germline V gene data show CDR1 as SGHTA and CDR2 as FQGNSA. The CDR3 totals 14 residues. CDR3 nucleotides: TGTGCCAGCAGCCTAATCCCAGAGTACAATGAGCAGTTCTTC. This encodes CASSLIPEYNEQFF.

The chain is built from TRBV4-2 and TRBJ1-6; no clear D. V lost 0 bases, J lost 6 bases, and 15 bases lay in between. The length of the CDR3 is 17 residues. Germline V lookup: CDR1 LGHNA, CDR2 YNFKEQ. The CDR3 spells CASSQETQGIVNSPLHF. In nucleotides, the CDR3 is TGTGCCAGCAGCCAAGAGACGCAAGGAATAGTTAATTCACCCCTCCACTTT.

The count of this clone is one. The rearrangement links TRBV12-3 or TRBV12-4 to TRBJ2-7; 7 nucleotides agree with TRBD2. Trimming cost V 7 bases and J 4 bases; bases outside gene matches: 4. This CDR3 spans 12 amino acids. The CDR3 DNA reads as TGTGCCAGCAAAGGGACTACGTACGAGCAGTACTTC. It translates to CASKGTTYEQYF.

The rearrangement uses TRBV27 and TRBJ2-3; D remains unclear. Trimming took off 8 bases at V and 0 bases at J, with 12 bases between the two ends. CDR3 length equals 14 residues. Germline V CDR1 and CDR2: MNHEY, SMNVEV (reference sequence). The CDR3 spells CASGWGFSTDTQYF. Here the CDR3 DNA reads TGTGCCAGCGGCTGGGGTTTTAGCACAGATACGCAGTATTTT.

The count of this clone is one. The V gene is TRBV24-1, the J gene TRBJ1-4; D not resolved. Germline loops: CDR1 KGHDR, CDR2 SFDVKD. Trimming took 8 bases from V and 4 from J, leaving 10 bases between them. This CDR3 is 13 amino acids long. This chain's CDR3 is CATNQARNEKLFF. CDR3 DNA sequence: TGTGCCACCAACCAGGCGCGTAATGAAAAACTGTTTTTT.

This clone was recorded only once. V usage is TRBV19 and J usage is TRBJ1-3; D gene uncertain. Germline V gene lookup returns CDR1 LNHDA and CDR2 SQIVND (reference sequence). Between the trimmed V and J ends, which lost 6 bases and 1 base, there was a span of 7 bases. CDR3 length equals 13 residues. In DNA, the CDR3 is TGTGCCAGTAGAATGGCATCTGGAAACACCATATATTTT. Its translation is CASRMASGNTIYF.

The CDR3 nucleotides are TGCAGTGCAAAGCAAGGGAACGAGCAGTACTTC. Translating it yields CSAKQGNEQYF. The chain has TRBV20-1 and TRBJ2-7; D is unclear. This CDR3 has 11 amino acids. CDR1 is DFQATT and CDR2 is SNEGSKA in the germline V gene (reference sequence). Between the trimmed V and J ends, which lost 6 bases and 5 bases, there was a span of 11 bases.

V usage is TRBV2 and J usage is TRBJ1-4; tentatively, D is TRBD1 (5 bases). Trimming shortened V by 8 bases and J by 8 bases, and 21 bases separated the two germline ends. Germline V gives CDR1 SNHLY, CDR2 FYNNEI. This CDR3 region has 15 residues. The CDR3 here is CASSPRGGVGEKLFF. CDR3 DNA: TGTGCCAGCTCTCCTCGGGGAGGGGTTGGCGAAAAACTGTTTTTT. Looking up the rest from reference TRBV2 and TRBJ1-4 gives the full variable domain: EPEVTQTPSHQVTQMGQEVILRCVPISNHLYFYWYRQILGQKVEFLVSFYNNEISEKSEIFDDQFSVERPDGSNFTLKIRSTKLEDSAMYFCASSPRGGVGEKLFFGSGTQLSVL.